Below, 30 T cell receptor beta chains from the same sample are listed, as sequenced in a study of T cell responses to AZD1222 COVID-19 vaccine. Some clones are missing from TCRdb's copy, which holds only in-frame ones; the method was immunoSEQ multiplex PCR. The data show 150,000 to 200,000 clones, more than 85% seen once. The sequencing used peripheral blood, collected 28 days after the second AZD1222 dose. These receptors came from an adult who received the AZD1222 COVID-19 vaccine.

The chain joins TRBV4-2 to TRBJ2-2, with D unclear. CDR3 size: 14 residues. Germline V gene data show CDR1 as LGHNA and CDR2 as YNFKEQ. V was shortened by 0 bases and J by 5 bases, with 7 bases between the two germline ends. The CDR3 protein is CASSQDRQTGELFF. CDR3 in DNA: TGTGCCAGCAGCCAAGATAGGCAGACCGGGGAGCTGTTTTTT.

The chain is built from TRBV7-2 and TRBJ1-4; D is ambiguous. CDR1 is SGHTA and CDR2 is FQGNSA in the germline V gene. V lost 3 bases and J 8 bases, leaving 7 bases between the germline ends. The CDR3 has 12 residues. CDR3 in amino acids: CASSFLREKLFF. The DNA for the CDR3 is TGTGCCAGCAGCTTCTTACGGGAAAAACTGTTTTTT.

The gene calls are TRBV19 and TRBJ1-5; D unresolved. The germline CDR1 and CDR2 sequences are LNHDA and SQIVND (reference sequence). This CDR3 is built from 12 residues. The V and J ends lost 2 bases and 6 bases respectively, with 5 bases between them. The CDR3, as DNA: TGTGCCAGTAGTATACGTCTTCAGCCCCAGCATTTT. Its protein is CASSIRLQPQHF.

V gene TRBV9 combines with J gene TRBJ2-3; a possible D gene is TRBD2 (6 bases). This CDR3 has 17 residues. From germline, CDR1 is SGDLS and CDR2 YYNGEE. Trimming stripped 0 bases from V and 1 base from J, with 15 bases between. CDR3 sequence (DNA): TGTGCCAGCAGCGTAGTGGGGACTGGCTGGGGCACAGATACGCAGTATTTT. This encodes CASSVVGTGWGTDTQYF.

A remark on this clone: At one end the junction does not follow the germline gene, possibly because of a read error. The chain is built from TRBV5-4 and TRBJ1-1; D might be TRBD1 (6 bases). This CDR3 is built from 15 residues. CDR1 SGHNT and CDR2 YYREEE come from the germline V gene (reference sequence). Written as DNA, the CDR3 is TGTGCCAGCAGCCGGACAGTCGAGAGTAACAGTGAAGCTTTCTTT. Translated: CASSRTVESNSEAFF.

CDR3 nucleotide sequence: TGTGCCAGCTCACCACGGGACAGGGGCACCTACGAGCAGTACTTC. Protein: CASSPRDRGTYEQYF. V is TRBV18 and J is TRBJ2-7; 10 bases line up with TRBD1. The germline gives CDR1 KGHSH, CDR2 LQKENI. The CDR3 has 15 amino acids. Losses at the gene ends were 1 base for V and 2 bases for J; bases not matched to a gene: 2. The variable domain in full, with the rest retrieved from reference TRBV18 and TRBJ2-7, is NAGVMQNPRHLVRRRGQEARLRCSPMKGHSHVYWYRQLPEEGLKFMVYLQKENIIDESGMPKERFSAEFPKEGPSILRIQQVVRGDSAAYFCASSPRDRGTYEQYFGPGTRLTVT.

This rearrangement joins TRBV7-2 to TRBJ1-5; D gene unclear. Trimming shortened V by 0 bases and J by 6 bases, and 6 bases separated the two germline ends. This CDR3 region has 13 residues. Germline CDR1 SGHTA, CDR2 FQGNSA. CDR3 protein: CASSLAVGQPQHF. Written as DNA, the CDR3 is TGTGCCAGCAGCTTAGCCGTTGGTCAGCCCCAGCATTTT.

V and J are TRBV12-3 or TRBV12-4 and TRBJ2-5, with D hard to call. This CDR3 is built from 12 residues. V lost 3 bases, J lost 5 bases, and 7 bases lay in between. The CDR3 loop reads CASSLGFETQYF. The CDR3 DNA reads as TGTGCCAGCAGTTTGGGCTTCGAGACCCAGTACTTC.

This clone was counted once. V and J are TRBV7-9 and TRBJ1-1; a weak D match, TRBD1 (6 bases). Germline CDR1 reads SEHNR; CDR2 reads FQNEAQ (reference sequence). The CDR3 is 15 amino acids. Trimming cost V 7 bases and J 0 bases, with 15 bases left between them. The CDR3 sequence is CASTSSGTMNTEAFF. The CDR3 DNA is TGTGCCAGCACCTCTTCCGGGACAATGAACACTGAAGCTTTCTTT.

CDR3 in DNA: TGTGCCAGCAGCCAAGGCGGCAATCAGCCCCAGCATTTT. Encoded protein: CASSQGGNQPQHF. The chain has TRBV7-9 and TRBJ1-5; D is unclear. This CDR3 comprises 13 residues. Germline V gene sequence: CDR1 SEHNR, CDR2 FQNEAQ (reference sequence). V gave up 5 bases and J gave up 2 bases, with 7 bases separating them.

The rearrangement uses TRBV6-1 and TRBJ2-7; 11 bases map to TRBD1. The CDR3 loop spans 18 amino acids. V lost 3 bases and J lost 3; bases outside the gene matches: 13. Germline CDR1 and CDR2: MNHNS and SASEGT. In DNA form, the CDR3 reads TGTGCCAGCAGTGAGAAGGGACAGGGGGGAATGCCTTACTACGAGCAGTACTTC. Encoded protein: CASSEKGQGGMPYYEQYF.

The rearrangement uses TRBV30 and TRBJ1-2, with 9 bases fitting TRBD1. This CDR3 spans 12 amino acids. Germline assignment: CDR1 GTSNPN and CDR2 SVGIG (reference sequence). V trimming: 7 bases; J trimming: 7 bases; junction bases outside the gene matches: 7. Here the CDR3 reads CAYWTGVGGYTF. For the CDR3, the DNA is TGTGCCTACTGGACAGGGGTGGGTGGCTACACCTTC.

The chain employs TRBV6-5 and TRBJ2-1; 9 positions agree with TRBD2. Germline V CDR1 and CDR2: MNHEY, SVGAGI. The CDR3 has 14 residues. The junction had 9 bases not matched to a gene; V was cut back by 8 bases and J by 7 bases. The DNA for the CDR3 is TGTGCCAGCTCGGGCGGGAGGGCCAGTAATGAGCAGTTCTTC. Its translation: CASSGGRASNEQFF.

With respect to this clone: The same CDR3 is also encoded by other DNA sequences in this sample. The chain carries TRBV7-9 and TRBJ1-2; 8 nucleotides align to TRBD1. The CDR3 spans 14 residues. The ends lost 5 bases at V and 1 base at J; junction bases unmatched: 3. Germline V CDR1 and CDR2: SEHNR, FQNEAQ (reference sequence). As DNA, the CDR3 is TGTGCCAGCAGCCTGGACAGGGTTAACTATGGCTACACCTTC. Amino acids: CASSLDRVNYGYTF. The full variable domain, in which reference TRBV7-9 and TRBJ1-2 provide the parts outside the CDR3, is DTGVSQNPRHKITKRGQNVTFRCDPISEHNRLYWYRQTLGQGPEFLTYFQNEAQLEKSRLLSDRFSAERPKGSFSTLEIQRTEQGDSAMYLCASSLDRVNYGYTFGSGTRLTVV.

The chain joins TRBV10-1 to TRBJ1-1; no clear D. The CDR3 has 16 residues. With 0 bases removed from V and 0 bases from J, the gap between germline ends came to 11 bases. Germline V gene sequence: CDR1 WNHNN, CDR2 SYGVQD (reference sequence). The CDR3 region is CASSESRQRLNTEAFF. The CDR3 DNA follows: TGCGCCAGCAGTGAGTCGCGTCAGCGTCTGAACACTGAAGCTTTCTTT.

This clone was counted once. V is TRBV7-9 and J is TRBJ1-4; TRBD1 aligns across 10 bases. V gave up 3 bases and J gave up 5 bases; unmatched junction bases: 3. The CDR3 contains 15 residues. Germline V CDR1 and CDR2: SEHNR, FQNEAQ (reference sequence). DNA of the CDR3: TGTGCCAGCAGCTTCCGGACAGGGGGGAATGAAAAACTGTTTTTT. It encodes CASSFRTGGNEKLFF. The full variable domain, its missing parts supplied by reference TRBV7-9 and TRBJ1-4, is DTGVSQNPRHKITKRGQNVTFRCDPISEHNRLYWYRQTLGQGPEFLTYFQNEAQLEKSRLLSDRFSAERPKGSFSTLEIQRTEQGDSAMYLCASSFRTGGNEKLFFGSGTQLSVL.

The chain recombines TRBV24-1 with TRBJ2-1, with D perhaps matching TRBD1 or TRBD2 (5 bases each). In germline, CDR1 is KGHDR, CDR2 SFDVKD. The CDR3 runs to 16 residues. The V gene lost 4 bases and the J gene lost 0 bases, with 12 bases spanning the gap. CDR3 nucleotides: TGTGCCACCAGTGACGCGACTGGGGGCTCCTACAATGAGCAGTTCTTC. It specifies CATSDATGGSYNEQFF.

The chain links TRBV18 to TRBJ1-1, with a weak D call TRBD1 (6 bases). CDR1 and CDR2 (germline): KGHSH, LQKENI. Trimming pared 0 bases from V and 4 bases from J, leaving 18 bases between. The CDR3 has 17 amino acids. CDR3 in amino acids: CASSPPALRGTATEAFF. In DNA form, the CDR3 reads TGTGCCAGCTCACCACCGGCCCTGAGGGGGACGGCCACTGAAGCTTTCTTT.

This chain connects TRBV19 to TRBJ1-4; D unresolved. The germline V gene encodes CDR1 LNHDA and CDR2 SQIVND (reference sequence). The V gene lost 6 bases and the J gene lost 7 bases, with 12 bases spanning the gap. The CDR3 covers 13 residues. The CDR3 reads CASSAGRGEKLFF. The CDR3 coding sequence is TGTGCCAGTAGCGCAGGACGAGGTGAAAAACTGTTTTTT. Full variable domain (rest looked up from reference TRBV19 and TRBJ1-4): DGGITQSPKYLFRKEGQNVTLSCEQNLNHDAMYWYRQDPGQGLRLIYYSQIVNDFQKGDIAEGYSVSREKKESFPLTVTSAQKNPTAFYLCASSAGRGEKLFFGSGTQLSVL.

The chain joins TRBV4-1 to TRBJ1-1; D gene uncertain. The CDR3 extends over 14 amino acids. Germline lookup yields CDR1 MGHRA and CDR2 YSYEKL. Trimming shortened V by 0 bases and J by 6 bases, and 11 bases separated the two germline ends. The CDR3 reads CASSQERAFPEAFF. For the CDR3, the DNA is TGCGCCAGCAGCCAAGAGAGGGCGTTCCCTGAAGCTTTCTTT.

The chain recombines TRBV5-1 with TRBJ2-7, with 8 bases aligning to TRBD1. Germline V gene lookup returns CDR1 SGHRS and CDR2 YFSETQ. The trim removed 4 bases at V and 7 bases at J, leaving 4 bases unmatched. The length of the CDR3 is 12 residues. The CDR3 protein is CASSLQGEEQYF. In DNA form, the CDR3 reads TGCGCCAGCAGCCTACAGGGGGAGGAGCAGTACTTC.

The CDR3 spells CASSPRRPDRNSGNTIYF. For the CDR3, the DNA is TGTGCCAGCAGCCCTCGACGACCGGACAGGAACTCTGGAAACACCATATATTTT. The V call is TRBV3-1 (or the pseudogene TRBV3-2), the J call TRBJ1-3; 7 bases agree with TRBD1. CDR1 is LGHDT, CDR2 YNNKEL, per germline (reference sequence). This CDR3 is built from 18 residues. V was clipped by 4 bases and J by 0 bases; unmatched bases: 12.

V is TRBV5-4 and J is TRBJ1-6, with 8 nucleotides matching TRBD1. The V and J ends lost 2 bases and 0 bases, in that order; junction bases with no gene match: 10. Germline V lookup: CDR1 SGHNT, CDR2 YYREEE (reference sequence). This CDR3 contains 19 residues. The CDR3 DNA sequence: TGTGCCAGCAGCTTCGGGACAGGCCACTTCAGCTCCTATAATTCACCCCTCCACTTT. It specifies CASSFGTGHFSSYNSPLHF.

The V call is TRBV7-2, the J call TRBJ2-2; D is undetermined. The CDR3 has 13 amino acids. Germline values: CDR1 SGHTA, CDR2 FQGNSA. The ends were cut back, 3 bases at V and 4 bases at J, with 6 bases in the middle. The CDR3 nucleotides read TGTGCCAGCAGCTTTCGATCCACCGGGGAGCTGTTTTTT. It translates to CASSFRSTGELFF.

The chain uses TRBV6-2 or TRBV6-3 and TRBJ2-3; TRBD1 or TRBD2 may be the D gene (6 bases each). The CDR3 sequence is 20 residues long. CDR1 is MNHEY, CDR2 SVGEGT, per germline. The V end was cut by 0 bases, the J end by 0 bases, with 22 bases between. The CDR3 sequence: CASSYSGGTTTSPSTDTQYF. In DNA, the CDR3 is TGTGCCAGCAGTTACTCAGGGGGGACAACTACTTCTCCTAGCACAGATACGCAGTATTTT.

The chain links TRBV5-6 to TRBJ1-2, with TRBD1 matching over 11 bases. With V trimmed by 1 base and J by 4 bases, 6 bases remained unmatched. CDR1 and CDR2 from the germline V gene are SGHDT and YYEEEE. The CDR3 is made up of 16 amino acids. The CDR3 DNA reads TGTGCCAGCAGCTTGTCTGGACAGGGGGCAACCTATGGCTACACCTTC. This translates into CASSLSGQGATYGYTF.

The chain links TRBV10-1 to TRBJ1-6; D uncertain. Trimming shortened V by 0 bases and J by 7 bases, and 7 bases separated the two germline ends. Germline values: CDR1 WNHNN, CDR2 SYGVQD (reference sequence). This CDR3 region has 14 residues. CDR3: CASSESGRNSPLHF. The CDR3 nucleotides read TGCGCCAGCAGTGAGTCGGGCAGGAATTCACCCCTCCACTTT.

The V gene is TRBV14, the J gene TRBJ2-7, with D perhaps TRBD1 (6 bases). The CDR3 totals 14 residues. In germline, CDR1 is SGHDN, CDR2 FVKESK. Trimming stripped 4 bases from V and 6 bases from J, with 16 bases between. CDR3 loop: CASSRVRGLGEQYF. DNA for the CDR3: TGTGCCAGCAGCCGAGTCAGGGGTCTCGGCGAGCAGTACTTC.

This clone was picked up one time. The CDR3 spells CASSSLGASETQYF. The CDR3 DNA reads TGTGCCAGCAGCTCGTTGGGGGCCTCAGAGACCCAGTACTTC. This sequence joins TRBV5-4 and TRBJ2-5; maybe TRBD1 (6 bases). CDR1 SGHNT and CDR2 YYREEE come from the germline V gene (reference sequence). Trimming stripped 3 bases from V and 4 bases from J, with 13 bases between. This CDR3 contains 14 residues.

The rearrangement links TRBV5-1 to TRBJ2-7, with TRBD2 matching over 8 bases. The V segment lost 4 bases and the J segment 3 bases; nucleotides outside the gene matches: 3. From germline, CDR1 is SGHRS and CDR2 YFSETQ. The CDR3 extends over 13 amino acids. CDR3 coding DNA: TGCGCCAGCAGCCCGGGGGGGAACTACGAGCAGTACTTC. Its translation is CASSPGGNYEQYF.